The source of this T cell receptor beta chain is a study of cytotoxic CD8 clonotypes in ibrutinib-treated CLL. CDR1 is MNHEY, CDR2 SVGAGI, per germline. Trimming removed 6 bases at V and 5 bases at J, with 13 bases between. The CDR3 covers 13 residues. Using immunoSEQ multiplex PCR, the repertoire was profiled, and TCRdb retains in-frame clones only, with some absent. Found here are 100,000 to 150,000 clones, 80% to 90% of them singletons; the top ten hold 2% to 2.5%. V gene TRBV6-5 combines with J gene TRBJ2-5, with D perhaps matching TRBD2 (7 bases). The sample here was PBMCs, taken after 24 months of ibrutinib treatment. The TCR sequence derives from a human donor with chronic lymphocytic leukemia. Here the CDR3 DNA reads TGTGCCAGCAGGGGGGGGCCGTTCGAGACCCAGTACTTC. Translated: CASRGGPFETQYF.